This is a list of T cell receptor beta chains from one sample in a study of T cells after yellow fever vaccination. TCRdb recomputed calls from the 5' RACE reads with MiXCR, one row per CDR3 protein. The sample has about 140,000 distinct CDR3 sequences, roughly 8.2% seen once. The source was CD4+ T cells sorted from PBMCs, collected 5 days after the yellow fever booster vaccination. The receptors originated from a man aged 30-40 years who received the YFV17D yellow fever vaccine. Each CDR3 is given with its conserved first and last residue. Fields, in order: CDR3 protein, CDR3 DNA, clone size, J gene, V gene, D gene. D genes are given only for firm matches. For some rows the clone size is stated as once, few or many, or as a class when expanded; others skip it.

CASSFGTLYEQYF	TGTGCCAGCAGCTTTGGGACTCTATACGAGCAGTACTTC	few	TRBJ2-7	TRBV7-2	.
CASSSRWGQGGTGELFF	TGCGCCAGCAGTTCGCGGTGGGGACAGGGGGGAACCGGGGAGCTGTTTTTT	.	TRBJ2-2	TRBV10-2	TRBD1
CASSLRGGGQPQHF	TGTGCCAGCAGTTTAAGGGGGGGGGGTCAGCCCCAGCATTTT	.	TRBJ1-5	TRBV12-3/TRBV12-4	.
CASSQLNEQFF	TGTGCCAGCAGCCAGCTTAATGAGCAGTTCTTC	many	TRBJ2-1	TRBV14	.
CASSVAPSGRPANEQFF	TGTGCCAGCAGCGTAGCTCCTAGCGGGAGGCCGGCCAATGAGCAGTTCTTC	many	TRBJ2-1	TRBV9	TRBD2
CASRSSGTYEQYF	TGTGCCAGCAGGTCTAGCGGTACCTACGAGCAGTACTTC	many	TRBJ2-7	TRBV6-1	TRBD2
CASSEGPLGIKPEQYF	TGTGCCAGCAGCGAAGGCCCACTAGGGATTAAGCCGGAGCAGTACTTC	few	TRBJ2-7	TRBV5-4	.
CASSPTAATNTGELFF	TGTGCCAGCTCACCAACGGCAGCGACGAACACCGGGGAGCTGTTTTTT	.	TRBJ2-2	TRBV18	.
CSARGSGYGYTF	TGCAGCGCCAGGGGGTCGGGCTATGGCTACACCTTC	many	TRBJ1-2	TRBV29-1	TRBD1
CASMGQGTSGMIDTQYF	TGTGCCAGTATGGGACAGGGAACTAGCGGGATGATAGATACGCAGTATTTT	.	TRBJ2-3	TRBV19	.
CASSLGDGNQPQHF	TGCGCCAGCAGCCTAGGAGACGGCAATCAGCCCCAGCATTTT	many	TRBJ1-5	TRBV5-1	.
CAWSAGQRHSPLHF	TGTGCCTGGAGTGCGGGACAGCGCCATTCACCCCTCCACTTT	.	TRBJ1-6	TRBV30	TRBD1
CASSFGRGRTSYNEQFF	TGTGCCAGCAGCTTCGGCAGGGGTCGGACCTCCTACAATGAGCAGTTCTTC	many	TRBJ2-1	TRBV5-6	.
CASGLDRGEQYF	TGTGCTAGTGGTCTGGATAGAGGCGAGCAGTACTTC	many	TRBJ2-7	TRBV12-5	.
CSARDISGTRTGELFF	TGCAGTGCTAGAGATATTAGCGGGACTCGCACCGGGGAGCTGTTTTTT	.	TRBJ2-2	TRBV20-1	TRBD2
CASSFVLQKGKNIQYF	TGTGCCAGCAGCTTTGTCCTGCAGAAGGGCAAAAACATTCAGTACTTC	many	TRBJ2-4	TRBV7-8	.
CASSRLQGSYEQYF	TGTGCCAGCAGTCGCCTACAGGGCTCCTACGAGCAGTACTTC	many	TRBJ2-7	TRBV12-3/TRBV12-4	.
CAISLGGNEQYF	TGTGCCATCAGCCTGGGAGGGAACGAGCAGTACTTC	many	TRBJ2-7	TRBV10-3	TRBD2
CASNYQGQYEQYF	TGCGCCAGCAACTACCAGGGGCAATACGAGCAGTACTTC	few	TRBJ2-7	TRBV10-2	.
CSATPRGRGEQYF	TGCAGTGCGACCCCCAGGGGGCGAGGCGAGCAGTACTTC	many	TRBJ2-7	TRBV20-1	TRBD1
CSASLRSSYNEQFF	TGCAGTGCTAGTCTCCGGAGTTCCTACAATGAGCAGTTCTTC	many	TRBJ2-1	TRBV20-1	.
CASTLGTGGVETQYF	TGTGCCAGCACCCTTGGAACAGGGGGTGTCGAGACCCAGTACTTC	many	TRBJ2-5	TRBV7-9	TRBD1
CASSSLRTGKVYEQYF	TGTGCCAGCAGCTCGTTACGGACAGGGAAGGTCTACGAGCAGTACTTC	many	TRBJ2-7	TRBV5-5	TRBD1
CASSSGTSSYEQYF	TGCGCCAGCAGCTCGGGGACTAGCTCCTACGAGCAGTACTTC	many	TRBJ2-7	TRBV5-1	TRBD2
CASSITSPGQGYHEQYF	TGTGCCAGCAGCATTACATCTCCGGGACAGGGTTACCACGAGCAGTACTTC	.	TRBJ2-7	TRBV5-5	TRBD1
CASSPKAGGTTDTQYF	TGTGCCAGCTCACCAAAAGCGGGAGGGACCACAGATACGCAGTATTTT	many	TRBJ2-3	TRBV18	TRBD2
CSALPGLAGGKQETQYF	TGCAGTGCCCTCCCGGGGCTAGCGGGAGGAAAACAAGAGACCCAGTACTTC	many	TRBJ2-5	TRBV20-1	TRBD2
CASSLGGRGEKLFF	TGTGCCAGCAGCTTAGGGGGGAGAGGTGAAAAACTGTTTTTT	many	TRBJ1-4	TRBV7-2	.
CASSPPTGTTGEQYF	TGTGCCAGCTCACCACCGACTGGGACGACGGGGGAGCAGTACTTC	.	TRBJ2-7	TRBV18	.
CSADTQETQYF	TGCAGTGCTGACACGCAAGAGACCCAGTACTTC	many	TRBJ2-5	TRBV20-1	.
CSASGLVNEQFF	TGCAGTGCTAGTGGTCTAGTCAATGAGCAGTTCTTC	many	TRBJ2-1	TRBV20-1	.